The clone carrying this T cell receptor (beta chain) came up once. The data stem from a study of blood T cell repertoires in COVID-19. About the research overall: Sites in the United States, Italy and Spain provided acute and convalescent COVID-19 samples. In each case, the material was cDNA or gDNA derived from T cells, B-cell-depleted T cells, or PBMCs.

Authors' methods: Estimates of nucleated cell counts were drawn from the amplification of reference gene primers. TCRdb's table, derived via immunoSEQ multiplex PCR, lists solely in-frame clones and lacks some. The V and J calls and clone size come from that table; D and trimming were worked out from the DNA. The sample holds about 110,000 clones, about 83% seen once. The CDR3 length is 12 residues. V lost 3 bases and J lost 6, with 8 bases in between. Germline CDR1 and CDR2: SGDLS and YYNGEE. The material sequenced was peripheral blood. The chain is built from TRBV9 and TRBJ2-3, with a possible D match to TRBD1 (6 bases). The sequence was collected from a woman in her seventies with acute or convalescent COVID-19. The CDR3 loop is CASSGRGDTQYF. Written as DNA, the CDR3 is TGTGCCAGCAGCGGTAGGGGGGATACGCAGTATTTT.